The present T cell receptor beta chain was sequenced within a study of post-analysis software for immune sequencing data. Overall study results and limits: F measure showed strong co-clustering of same-batch samples. Included in a set of roughly five TRBV segments more frequent in patients than controls were TRBV5-6, TRBV5-1 and TRBV20-1. For normalized Chao1 diversity, multiple sclerosis patients scored significantly lower than controls did.

Details on this clonotype: Its antigen is still unknown. One base away lies a much larger clone, so this may be a sequencing read error.

Unique molecular identifiers were present in the TCR beta cDNA libraries. Out of roughly 1 to 11 million T cells, a few hundred thousand cDNA molecules were generated. TCRdb analysed the PCR reads with MiXCR anew, one entry per CDR3 protein. Counted here are hundreds of thousands of distinct CDR3 sequences, less than 35% occurring once; the ten biggest clones make up 0.55% to 0.65%. V dropped 6 bases and J dropped 11; count of bases not matched to a gene: 12. CDR3 length: 14 amino acids. Germline assignment: CDR1 MNHEY and CDR2 SMNVEV (reference sequence). V and J are TRBV27 and TRBJ2-5; 10 bases are shared with TRBD2. The TCR sequence derives from a girl aged 10 to 17 with multiple sclerosis. Sequenced material: blood. As DNA, the CDR3 is TGTGCCAGCAGCACTAGCGGGATCTACAATGAGCAGTACTTC. The encoded protein is CASSTSGIYNEQYF.